The clone carrying this TCR beta chain was detected once. This sample was included in a study of blood T cell repertoires in COVID-19. Turning to the study itself: Spain, Italy and the United States supplied samples that represented acute and convalescent COVID-19. The analysed material was cDNA or gDNA that came from T cells, B-cell-depleted T cells, or PBMCs.

The V end was cut by 4 bases, the J end by 8 bases, with 14 bases between. The CDR3 has 13 amino acids. CDR1 and CDR2 (germline): LNHDA, SQIVND (reference sequence). Authors' methods: Reference gene primer amplification yielded estimated nucleated cell counts. Only in-frame clones appear in the TCRdb table, and some are missing; sequencing was by immunoSEQ multiplex PCR. V and J calls and clone size are those listed in that table; D and trimming were worked out from the DNA. The sample contains around 57,000 clones, roughly 87% of which appear only once. This receptor was taken from a woman aged 60 to 75 with acute or convalescent COVID-19. Material for sequencing was peripheral blood. The chain joins TRBV19 to TRBJ1-1; D unclear. The CDR3: CASSKRHGEEAFF. The CDR3, as DNA: TGTGCCAGTAGTAAACGGCATGGGGAGGAAGCTTTCTTT. Full variable domain (missing parts from reference TRBV19 and TRBJ1-1): DGGITQSPKYLFRKEGQNVTLSCEQNLNHDAMYWYRQDPGQGLRLIYYSQIVNDFQKGDIAEGYSVSREKKESFPLTVTSAQKNPTAFYLCASSKRHGEEAFFGQGTRLTVV.